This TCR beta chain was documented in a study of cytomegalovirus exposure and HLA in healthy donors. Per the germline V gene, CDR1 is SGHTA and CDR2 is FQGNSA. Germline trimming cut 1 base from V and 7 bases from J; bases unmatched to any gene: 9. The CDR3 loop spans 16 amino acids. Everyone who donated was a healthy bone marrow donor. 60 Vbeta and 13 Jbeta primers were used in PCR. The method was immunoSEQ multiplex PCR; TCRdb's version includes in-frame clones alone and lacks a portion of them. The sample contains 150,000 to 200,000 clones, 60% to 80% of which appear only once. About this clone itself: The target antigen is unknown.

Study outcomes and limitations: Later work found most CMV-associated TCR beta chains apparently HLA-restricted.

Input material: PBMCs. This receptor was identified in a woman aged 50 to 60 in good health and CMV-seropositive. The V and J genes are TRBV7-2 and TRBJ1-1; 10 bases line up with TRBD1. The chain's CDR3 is CASSLGRTGGKDEAFF. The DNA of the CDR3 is TGTGCCAGCAGCTTAGGAAGGACAGGGGGTAAAGATGAAGCTTTCTTT.